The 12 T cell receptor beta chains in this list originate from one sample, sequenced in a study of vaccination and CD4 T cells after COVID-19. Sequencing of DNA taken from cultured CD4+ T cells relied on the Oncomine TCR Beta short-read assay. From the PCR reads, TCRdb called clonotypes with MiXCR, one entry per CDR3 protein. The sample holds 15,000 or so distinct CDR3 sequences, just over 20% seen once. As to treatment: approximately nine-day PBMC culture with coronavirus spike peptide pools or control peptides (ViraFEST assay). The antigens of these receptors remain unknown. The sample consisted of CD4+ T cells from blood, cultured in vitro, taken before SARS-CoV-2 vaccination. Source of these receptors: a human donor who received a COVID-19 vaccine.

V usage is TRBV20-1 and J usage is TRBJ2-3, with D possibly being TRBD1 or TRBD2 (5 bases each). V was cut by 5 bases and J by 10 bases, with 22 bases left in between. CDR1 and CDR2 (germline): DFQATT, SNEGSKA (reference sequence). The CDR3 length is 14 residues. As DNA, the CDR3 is TGCAGTGCTGGGACCCGGGCTTCCTCTTCCCCGCAGTATTTT. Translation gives CSAGTRASSSPQYF.

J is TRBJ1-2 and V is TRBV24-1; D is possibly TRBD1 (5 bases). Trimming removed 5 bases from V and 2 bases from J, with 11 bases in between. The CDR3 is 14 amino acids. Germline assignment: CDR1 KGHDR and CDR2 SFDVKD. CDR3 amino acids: CATSARGMNYGYTF. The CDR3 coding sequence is TGTGCCACCAGTGCACGGGGGATGAACTATGGCTACACCTTC.

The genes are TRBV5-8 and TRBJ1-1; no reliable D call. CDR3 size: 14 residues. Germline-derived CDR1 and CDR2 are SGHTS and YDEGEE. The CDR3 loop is CVTNRERMNTEAFF. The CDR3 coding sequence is TGTGTGACGAACCGGGAGCGAATGAACACTGAAGCTTTCTTT.

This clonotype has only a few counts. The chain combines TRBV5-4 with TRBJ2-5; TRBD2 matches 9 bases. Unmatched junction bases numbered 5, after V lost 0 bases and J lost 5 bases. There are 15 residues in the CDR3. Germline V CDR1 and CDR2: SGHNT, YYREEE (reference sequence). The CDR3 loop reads CASSLGGGARETQYF. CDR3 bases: TGTGCCAGCAGCTTGGGCGGGGGGGCCCGGGAGACCCAGTACTTC. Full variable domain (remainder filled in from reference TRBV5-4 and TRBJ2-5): ETGVTQSPTHLIKTRGQQVTLRCSSQSGHNTVSWYQQALGQGPQFIFQYYREEENGRGNFPPRFSGLQFPNYSSELNVNALELDDSALYLCASSLGGGARETQYFGPGTRLLVL.

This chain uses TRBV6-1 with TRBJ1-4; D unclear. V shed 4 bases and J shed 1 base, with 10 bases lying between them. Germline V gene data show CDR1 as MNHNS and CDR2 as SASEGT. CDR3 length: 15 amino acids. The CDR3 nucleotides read TGTGCCAGCAGTGGCGACGGACGAACTAATGAAAAACTGTTTTTT. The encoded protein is CASSGDGRTNEKLFF.

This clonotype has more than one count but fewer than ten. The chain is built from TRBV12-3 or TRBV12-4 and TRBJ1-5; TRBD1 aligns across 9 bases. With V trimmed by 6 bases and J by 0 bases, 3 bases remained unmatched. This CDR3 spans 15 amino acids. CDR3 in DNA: TGTGCCAGCAGCGGGACAGGGAATAGCAATCAGCCCCAGCATTTT. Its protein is CASSGTGNSNQPQHF.

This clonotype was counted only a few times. The CDR3 bases are TGCAGTGCTAGGCGGGGGGGCTCCTACAATGAGCAGTTCTTC. It yields the protein CSARRGGSYNEQFF. The gene calls are TRBV20-1 and TRBJ2-1; 9 nucleotides agree with TRBD2. Germline CDR1 DFQATT, CDR2 SNEGSKA (reference sequence). Trimming took 3 bases from V and 0 from J; bases not matched to a gene: 0. This CDR3 has 14 residues.

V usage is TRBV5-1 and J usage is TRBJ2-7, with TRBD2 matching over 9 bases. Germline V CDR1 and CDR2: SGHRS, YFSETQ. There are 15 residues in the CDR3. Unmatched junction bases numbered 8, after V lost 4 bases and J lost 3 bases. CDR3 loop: CASSKASGAIYEQYF. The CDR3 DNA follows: TGCGCCAGCAGCAAGGCTAGCGGGGCAATCTACGAGCAGTACTTC.

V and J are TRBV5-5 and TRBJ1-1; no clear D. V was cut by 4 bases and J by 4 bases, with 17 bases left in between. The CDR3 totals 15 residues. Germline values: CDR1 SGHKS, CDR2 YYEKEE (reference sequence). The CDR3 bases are TGTGCCAGCAGCACCACTGCGGGGATTGGCACTGAAGCTTTCTTT. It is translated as CASSTTAGIGTEAFF. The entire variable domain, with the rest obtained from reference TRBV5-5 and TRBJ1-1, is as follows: DAGVTQSPTHLIKTRGQQVTLRCSPISGHKSVSWYQQVLGQGPQFIFQYYEKEERGRGNFPDRFSARQFPNYSSELNVNALLLGDSALYLCASSTTAGIGTEAFFGQGTRLTVV.

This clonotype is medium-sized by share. CDR3 nucleotide sequence: TGTGCCAGCAGCTTAGCCCAAGCGGGGAGCACAGATACGCAGTATTTT. Protein: CASSLAQAGSTDTQYF. This chain joins TRBV7-2 and TRBJ2-3, with 7 positions matching TRBD2. Germline CDR1 and CDR2: SGHTA and FQGNSA. The CDR3 loop spans 16 amino acids. Trimming cost V 0 bases and J 0 bases; bases outside gene matches: 3. Full variable domain (rest looked up from reference TRBV7-2 and TRBJ2-3): GAGVSQSPSNKVTEKGKDVELRCDPISGHTALYWYRQSLGQGLEFLIYFQGNSAPDKSGLPSDRFSAERTGGSVSTLTIQRTQQEDSAVYLCASSLAQAGSTDTQYFGPGTRLTVL.

CDR3 residues: CASSQETGALYGYTF. The CDR3 coding sequence is TGTGCCAGCAGCCAAGAGACAGGGGCACTCTATGGCTACACCTTC. J is TRBJ1-2 and V is TRBV3-1, with 8 bases fitting TRBD1. Unmatched junction bases numbered 4, after V lost 0 bases and J lost 4 bases. CDR3 size: 15 residues. Germline loops: CDR1 LGHDT, CDR2 YNNKEL (reference sequence).

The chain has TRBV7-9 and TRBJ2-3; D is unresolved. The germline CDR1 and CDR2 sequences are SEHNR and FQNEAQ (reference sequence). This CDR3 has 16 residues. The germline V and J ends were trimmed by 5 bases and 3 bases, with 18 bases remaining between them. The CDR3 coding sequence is TGTGCCAGCAGCCCGGAAAGAGTGAAGGGAACAGATACGCAGTATTTT. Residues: CASSPERVKGTDTQYF.